This paragraph covers one T cell receptor beta chain sequence. The sample is drawn from a study of blood T cell repertoires in COVID-19. Turning to the study itself: There were acute and convalescent COVID-19 samples, and they came from the United States, Italy and Spain. T cells, B-cell-depleted T cells, or PBMCs provided the cDNA or gDNA that served as material.

V shed 8 bases and J shed 6 bases, with 16 bases lying between them. The CDR3 runs to 13 residues. The germline CDR1 and CDR2 sequences are MNHNY and SVGAGI (reference sequence). Authors' processing steps: Amplification from reference gene primers served as the basis for estimated nucleated cell counts. The method was immunoSEQ multiplex PCR; TCRdb's version includes in-frame clones alone and lacks a portion of them. V, J and clone size reflect that table, while D and trimming were determined from the DNA. The sample gives approximately 12,000 clones, around 90% of which show up once; 25% to 35% is in the top ten.

This rearrangement joins TRBV6-6 to TRBJ1-2; tentatively, D is TRBD1 (5 bases). This TCR derives from a woman aged 70-85 years with active COVID-19. The sequenced sample was peripheral blood. The CDR3 sequence: CASGNSGRDGYTF. CDR3 DNA: TGTGCCAGCGGTAACAGTGGCAGGGATGGCTACACCTTC.